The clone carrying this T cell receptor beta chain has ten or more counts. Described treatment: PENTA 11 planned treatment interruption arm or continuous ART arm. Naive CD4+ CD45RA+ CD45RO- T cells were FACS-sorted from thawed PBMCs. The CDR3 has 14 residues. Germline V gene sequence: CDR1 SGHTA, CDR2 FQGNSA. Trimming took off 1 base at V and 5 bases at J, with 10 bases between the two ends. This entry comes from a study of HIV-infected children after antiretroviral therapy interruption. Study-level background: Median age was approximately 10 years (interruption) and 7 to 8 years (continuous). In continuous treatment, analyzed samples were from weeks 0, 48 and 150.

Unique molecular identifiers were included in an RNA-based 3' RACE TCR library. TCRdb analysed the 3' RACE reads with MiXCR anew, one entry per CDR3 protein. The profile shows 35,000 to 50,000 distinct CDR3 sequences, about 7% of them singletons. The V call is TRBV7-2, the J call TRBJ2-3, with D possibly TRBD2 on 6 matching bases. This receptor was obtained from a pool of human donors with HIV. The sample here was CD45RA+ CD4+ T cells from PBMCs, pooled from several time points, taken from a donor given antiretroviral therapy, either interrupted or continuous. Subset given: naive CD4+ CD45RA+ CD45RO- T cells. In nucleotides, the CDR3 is TGTGCCAGCAGCTTAGGGACTACCAAAGATACGCAGTATTTT. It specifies CASSLGTTKDTQYF.